What follows is one T cell receptor (beta chain) and its context. Germline V gene sequence: CDR1 GTSNPN, CDR2 SVGIG (reference sequence). CDR3 size: 13 residues. V was cut by 6 bases and J by 4 bases, with 15 bases left in between. This record comes from a study of CD8 T cells in Susac syndrome. Sequencing of TCR beta was undertaken in CD8+ and CD4+ T cells derived from blood. The multiple sclerosis controls comprised treatment-naive patients whose relapsing-remitting disease was stable or active. RNA totalling roughly 0.5 to 1 ug underwent reverse transcription with random hexamers. TCR beta CDR3 was amplified by immunoSEQ multiplex PCR. This amplification extended across 54 Vbeta and 13 Jbeta segments. TCRdb analysed the immunoSEQ multiplex PCR reads with MiXCR anew, one entry per CDR3 protein. This sample has 200,000 or so distinct CDR3 sequences, with 90% to 96% found just once.

The clonotype was recovered from a human donor with multiple sclerosis. The chain employs TRBV30 and TRBJ1-2, with D tentatively TRBD1 (6 bases). Material for sequencing was CD4+ T cells from PBMCs. In DNA, the CDR3 is TGTGCCTGCGCAGGACAGCCAGGCTATGGCTACACCTTC. This encodes CACAGQPGYGYTF.